This is a list of T cell receptor beta chains from one sample in a study of blood T cells in healthy people across ages. TCRdb reprocessed the 5' RACE reads via MiXCR and lists one record per CDR3 protein. The table lists fewer than 2 million distinct CDR3 sequences, approximately 40% of them singletons, with 20% to 25% in the top ten. The sample comprised blood. The receptors stem from a human donor in good health. Each CDR3 is given with its conserved first and last residue. The D gene is left open where the match is weak. Clone size, where shown, is once, few, many, or a class for clones that have expanded.

J gene: TRBJ2-1
V gene: TRBV7-2
D gene: NA
clone size: NA
CDR3 protein: CASSQTGRTRGQFF
CDR3 DNA: TGTGCCAGCAGCCAAACGGGCCGAACGAGGGGGCAGTTCTTC

J gene: TRBJ2-4
V gene: TRBV6-1
D gene: TRBD2
clone size: NA
CDR3 protein: CASRKLSSGGPQAKNIQYF
CDR3 DNA: TGTGCCAGCAGAAAATTGTCTAGCGGGGGGCCACAAGCCAAAAACATTCAGTACTTC

J gene: TRBJ2-3
V gene: TRBV6-2/TRBV6-3
D gene: TRBD1
clone size: few
CDR3 protein: CASSYSTGTGFTDTQYF
CDR3 DNA: TGTGCCAGCAGTTACTCGACCGGGACAGGGTTTACAGATACGCAGTATTTT

J gene: TRBJ2-1
V gene: TRBV6-1
D gene: TRBD1
clone size: few
CDR3 protein: CASSGQGPYNEQFF
CDR3 DNA: TGTGCCAGCAGCGGACAGGGACCATACAATGAGCAGTTCTTC

J gene: TRBJ2-3
V gene: TRBV5-1
D gene: NA
clone size: NA
CDR3 protein: CASSLQVGGDTQYF
CDR3 DNA: TGCGCCAGCAGCTTGCAAGTAGGTGGTGATACGCAGTATTTT

J gene: TRBJ1-4
V gene: TRBV28
D gene: NA
clone size: NA
CDR3 protein: CASRIDNEKLFF
CDR3 DNA: TGTGCCAGCAGGATTGATAATGAAAAACTGTTTTTT

J gene: TRBJ1-4
V gene: TRBV20-1
D gene: NA
clone size: NA
CDR3 protein: CSARLTGRNEKLFF
CDR3 DNA: TGCAGTGCCCGATTAACAGGGCGGAACGAAAAACTGTTTTTT

J gene: TRBJ2-2
V gene: TRBV20-1
D gene: NA
clone size: NA
CDR3 protein: CSAPHGGNTGELFF
CDR3 DNA: TGCAGTGCTCCCCACGGGGGCAACACCGGGGAGCTGTTTTTT

J gene: TRBJ1-2
V gene: TRBV27
D gene: NA
clone size: few
CDR3 protein: CASSAYRVDRDYYGYTF
CDR3 DNA: TGTGCCAGCAGCGCCTACCGGGTGGACAGAGACTACTATGGCTACACCTTC

J gene: TRBJ2-1
V gene: TRBV2
D gene: NA
clone size: NA
CDR3 protein: CTSSEWGAGYNEQFF
CDR3 DNA: TGTACCAGCAGTGAATGGGGGGCCGGCTACAATGAGCAGTTCTTC

J gene: TRBJ2-7
V gene: TRBV4-2
D gene: TRBD1
clone size: once
CDR3 protein: CASSQDNPGQGLREQYF
CDR3 DNA: TGTGCCAGCAGTCAAGACAATCCGGGACAGGGGCTCCGCGAGCAGTACTTC

J gene: TRBJ2-5
V gene: TRBV7-9
D gene: NA
clone size: few
CDR3 protein: CASSLSVGSEETQYF
CDR3 DNA: TGTGCCAGCAGCTTAAGTGTGGGCTCAGAAGAGACCCAGTACTTC

J gene: TRBJ1-2
V gene: TRBV7-2
D gene: NA
clone size: NA
CDR3 protein: CASSQLGGRAHGYTF
CDR3 DNA: TGTGCCAGCAGCCAACTAGGGGGGAGGGCCCATGGCTACACCTTC

J gene: TRBJ2-7
V gene: TRBV7-2
D gene: TRBD1
clone size: few
CDR3 protein: CASSRDRDRGEQYF
CDR3 DNA: TGTGCCAGCAGCCGGGACAGGGATAGGGGCGAGCAGTACTTC

J gene: TRBJ1-2
V gene: TRBV5-1
D gene: NA
clone size: NA
CDR3 protein: CASSPLNGRGVGYTF
CDR3 DNA: TGCGCCAGCAGCCCCCTTAATGGTCGCGGAGTCGGCTACACCTTC

J gene: TRBJ1-5
V gene: TRBV28
D gene: TRBD1
clone size: few
CDR3 protein: CASSSTTGGFNQPQHF
CDR3 DNA: TGTGCCAGCAGTTCAACGACAGGGGGATTCAATCAGCCCCAGCATTTT

J gene: TRBJ2-3
V gene: TRBV9
D gene: TRBD1
clone size: NA
CDR3 protein: CASSVEDRGIDTQYF
CDR3 DNA: TGTGCCAGCAGCGTAGAGGACAGGGGGATAGATACGCAGTATTTT

J gene: TRBJ2-7
V gene: TRBV27
D gene: NA
clone size: NA
CDR3 protein: CASSLSSGFGAYEQYF
CDR3 DNA: TGTGCCAGCAGTTTATCCTCGGGGTTTGGGGCCTACGAGCAGTACTTC

J gene: TRBJ2-1
V gene: TRBV7-9
D gene: TRBD1
clone size: NA
CDR3 protein: CASSLRTGEKQFF
CDR3 DNA: TGTGCCAGCAGCTTAAGAACAGGGGAGAAGCAGTTCTTC

J gene: TRBJ1-1
V gene: TRBV13
D gene: NA
clone size: NA
CDR3 protein: CASRSGLELNSEAFF
CDR3 DNA: TGTGCTAGCAGATCAGGACTGGAATTGAACTCTGAAGCTTTCTTT

J gene: TRBJ2-1
V gene: TRBV15
D gene: TRBD1
clone size: NA
CDR3 protein: CATSRLTGASNEQFF
CDR3 DNA: TGTGCCACCAGCAGGTTAACAGGGGCGAGTAATGAGCAGTTCTTC

J gene: TRBJ2-3
V gene: TRBV29-1
D gene: TRBD2
clone size: NA
CDR3 protein: CSVGEGSLGDTQYF
CDR3 DNA: TGCAGCGTGGGGGAGGGGTCCCTCGGAGATACGCAGTATTTT

J gene: TRBJ1-1
V gene: TRBV20-1
D gene: NA
clone size: few
CDR3 protein: CSAPQDTEAFF
CDR3 DNA: TGCAGTGCCCCGCAGGACACTGAAGCTTTCTTT

J gene: TRBJ2-7
V gene: TRBV12-3/TRBV12-4
D gene: NA
clone size: many
CDR3 protein: CASSSHYYEQYF
CDR3 DNA: TGTGCCAGCAGTTCACACTACTACGAGCAGTACTTC

J gene: TRBJ2-7
V gene: TRBV20-1
D gene: TRBD1
clone size: NA
CDR3 protein: CSATWLDREAYEQYF
CDR3 DNA: TGCAGTGCTACTTGGCTGGACAGGGAGGCCTACGAGCAGTACTTC

J gene: TRBJ2-5
V gene: TRBV20-1
D gene: TRBD1
clone size: NA
CDR3 protein: CSASRDSQETQYF
CDR3 DNA: TGCAGTGCTAGTCGGGACAGTCAAGAGACCCAGTACTTC

J gene: TRBJ2-5
V gene: TRBV2
D gene: TRBD2
clone size: NA
CDR3 protein: CASSQNPGLAGETQYF
CDR3 DNA: TGTGCCAGCAGCCAAAACCCGGGACTAGCGGGAGAGACCCAGTACTTC

J gene: TRBJ2-2
V gene: TRBV7-2
D gene: TRBD2
clone size: NA
CDR3 protein: CASSHQRGIATGELFF
CDR3 DNA: TGTGCCAGCAGCCACCAGCGGGGGATCGCCACCGGGGAGCTGTTTTTT

J gene: TRBJ2-3
V gene: TRBV20-1
D gene: NA
clone size: NA
CDR3 protein: CSARYGPTDTQYF
CDR3 DNA: TGCAGTGCTAGATATGGACCCACAGATACGCAGTATTTT

J gene: TRBJ2-7
V gene: TRBV12-3/TRBV12-4
D gene: NA
clone size: NA
CDR3 protein: CASKFAGGSSAYEQYF
CDR3 DNA: TGTGCCAGCAAATTCGCCGGCGGGTCCTCGGCTTACGAGCAGTACTTC

J gene: TRBJ1-2
V gene: TRBV28
D gene: NA
clone size: NA
CDR3 protein: CASSLLAEVDYGYTF
CDR3 DNA: TGTGCCAGCAGTTTATTAGCGGAGGTGGACTATGGCTACACCTTC

J gene: TRBJ1-2
V gene: TRBV6-5
D gene: NA
clone size: NA
CDR3 protein: CASSPGLLNGYTF
CDR3 DNA: TGTGCCAGCTCACCGGGACTTCTTAATGGCTACACCTTC

J gene: TRBJ2-7
V gene: TRBV6-2/TRBV6-3
D gene: NA
clone size: NA
CDR3 protein: CASGRGTQGEQYF
CDR3 DNA: TGTGCCAGCGGCCGAGGGACGCAGGGGGAGCAGTACTTC

J gene: TRBJ2-1
V gene: TRBV7-2
D gene: NA
clone size: few
CDR3 protein: CATSRDTYNEQFF
CDR3 DNA: TGTGCCACATCCCGGGACACTTACAATGAGCAGTTCTTC

J gene: TRBJ2-6
V gene: TRBV7-2
D gene: NA
clone size: NA
CDR3 protein: CASSFRGTSSGANVLTF
CDR3 DNA: TGTGCCAGCAGCTTTCGCGGGACATCCTCTGGGGCCAACGTCCTGACTTTC

J gene: TRBJ2-1
V gene: TRBV9
D gene: TRBD2
clone size: once
CDR3 protein: CASSLLAGGSGNEQFF
CDR3 DNA: TGTGCCAGCAGCCTCCTAGCGGGGGGGTCTGGAAATGAGCAGTTCTTC

J gene: TRBJ2-7
V gene: TRBV30
D gene: TRBD1
clone size: NA
CDR3 protein: CAWSLGQGARGQYF
CDR3 DNA: TGTGCCTGGAGCCTGGGACAGGGGGCGCGTGGGCAGTACTTC

J gene: TRBJ2-3
V gene: TRBV7-2
D gene: TRBD1
clone size: many
CDR3 protein: CASSLDRGDTDTQYF
CDR3 DNA: TGTGCCAGCAGCTTAGACAGGGGAGACACAGATACGCAGTATTTT

J gene: TRBJ1-4
V gene: TRBV5-1
D gene: NA
clone size: NA
CDR3 protein: CASSSGSNEKLFF
CDR3 DNA: TGCGCCAGCAGCTCAGGTTCTAATGAAAAACTGTTTTTT

J gene: TRBJ2-5
V gene: TRBV7-8
D gene: TRBD2
clone size: NA
CDR3 protein: CANSLKRGGAETQYF
CDR3 DNA: TGTGCCAACAGCTTAAAGCGGGGGGGCGCAGAGACCCAGTACTTC

J gene: TRBJ2-1
V gene: TRBV4-2
D gene: NA
clone size: NA
CDR3 protein: CASSKAASRNEQFF
CDR3 DNA: TGTGCCAGCAGCAAGGCCGCTAGCAGGAATGAGCAGTTCTTC

J gene: TRBJ1-1
V gene: TRBV5-1
D gene: NA
clone size: NA
CDR3 protein: CASSFRDTTEAFF
CDR3 DNA: TGCGCCAGCAGCTTCCGGGATACCACTGAAGCTTTCTTT

J gene: TRBJ2-3
V gene: TRBV4-3
D gene: NA
clone size: few
CDR3 protein: CASSRLTGPKETQYF
CDR3 DNA: TGCGCCAGCAGCCGACTGACAGGCCCAAAAGAGACCCAGTATTTT

J gene: TRBJ2-7
V gene: TRBV5-6
D gene: NA
clone size: few
CDR3 protein: CASSTGTSTYEQYF
CDR3 DNA: TGTGCCAGCAGCACCGGGACAAGCACCTACGAGCAGTACTTC

J gene: TRBJ2-1
V gene: TRBV20-1
D gene: TRBD2
clone size: few
CDR3 protein: CSPIGTSGGNEQFF
CDR3 DNA: TGCAGTCCCATCGGGACTAGCGGGGGGAATGAGCAGTTCTTC

J gene: TRBJ2-3
V gene: TRBV15
D gene: TRBD2
clone size: few
CDR3 protein: CATSREASGGTDTQYF
CDR3 DNA: TGTGCCACCAGCAGAGAAGCTAGCGGGGGGACAGATACGCAGTATTTT

J gene: TRBJ2-5
V gene: TRBV19
D gene: NA
clone size: NA
CDR3 protein: CASSRGRLTGVVQETQYF
CDR3 DNA: TGTGCCAGTAGTAGAGGCCGCTTAACGGGGGTGGTCCAAGAGACCCAGTACTTC

J gene: TRBJ1-2
V gene: TRBV20-1
D gene: NA
clone size: few
CDR3 protein: CSAPELSNGYTF
CDR3 DNA: TGCAGTGCTCCGGAACTTTCGAATGGCTACACCTTC

J gene: TRBJ2-1
V gene: TRBV20-1
D gene: TRBD2
clone size: few
CDR3 protein: CSARDGGGPNEQFF
CDR3 DNA: TGCAGTGCTAGAGATGGCGGGGGGCCCAATGAGCAGTTCTTC